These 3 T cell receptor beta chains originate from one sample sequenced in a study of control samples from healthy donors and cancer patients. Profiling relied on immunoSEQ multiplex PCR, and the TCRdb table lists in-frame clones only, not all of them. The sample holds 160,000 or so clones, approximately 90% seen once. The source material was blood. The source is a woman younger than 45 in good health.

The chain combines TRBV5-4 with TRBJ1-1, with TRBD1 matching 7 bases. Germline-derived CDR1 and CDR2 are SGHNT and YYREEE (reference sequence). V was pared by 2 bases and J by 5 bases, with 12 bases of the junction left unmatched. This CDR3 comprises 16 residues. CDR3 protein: CASSLVGGGGETEAFF. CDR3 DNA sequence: TGTGCCAGCAGCTTAGTGGGTGGAGGGGGCGAAACTGAAGCTTTCTTT.

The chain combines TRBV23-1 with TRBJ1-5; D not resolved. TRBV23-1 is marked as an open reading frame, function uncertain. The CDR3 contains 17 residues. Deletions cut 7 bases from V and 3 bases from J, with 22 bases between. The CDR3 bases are TGCGCCAGCACGTCTGCCTCGGGCAAGGTCACCAATCAGCCCCAGCATTTT. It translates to CASTSASGKVTNQPQHF.

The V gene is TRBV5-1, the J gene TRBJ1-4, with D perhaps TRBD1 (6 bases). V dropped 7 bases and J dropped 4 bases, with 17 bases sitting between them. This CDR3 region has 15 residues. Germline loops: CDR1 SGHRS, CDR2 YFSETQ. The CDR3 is CASRRIGQSNEKLFF. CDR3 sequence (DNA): TGCGCCAGCCGCCGTATTGGACAGAGTAATGAAAAACTGTTTTTT.